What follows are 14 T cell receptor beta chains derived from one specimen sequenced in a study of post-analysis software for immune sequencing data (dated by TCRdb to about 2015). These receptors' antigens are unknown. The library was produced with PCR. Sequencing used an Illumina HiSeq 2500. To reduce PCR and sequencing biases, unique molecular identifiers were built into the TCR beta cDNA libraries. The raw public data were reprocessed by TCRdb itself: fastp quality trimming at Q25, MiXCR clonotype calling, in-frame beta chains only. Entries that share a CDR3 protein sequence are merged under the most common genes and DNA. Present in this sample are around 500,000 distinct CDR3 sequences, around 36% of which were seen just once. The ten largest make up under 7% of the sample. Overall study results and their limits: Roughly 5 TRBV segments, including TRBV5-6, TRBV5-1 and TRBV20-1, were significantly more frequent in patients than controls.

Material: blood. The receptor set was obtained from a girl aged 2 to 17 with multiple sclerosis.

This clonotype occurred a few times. The CDR3 nucleotides are TGCAGCGCCGGACTAGCGGGGGGAATTTATACGCAGTATTTT. Protein product: CSAGLAGGIYTQYF. This rearrangement joins TRBV29-1 to TRBJ2-3; 14 bases line up with TRBD2. CDR1 is SQVTM, CDR2 ANQGSEA, per germline. The CDR3 contains 14 residues. The junction had 7 bases not matched to a gene; V was cut back by 7 bases and J by 7 bases.

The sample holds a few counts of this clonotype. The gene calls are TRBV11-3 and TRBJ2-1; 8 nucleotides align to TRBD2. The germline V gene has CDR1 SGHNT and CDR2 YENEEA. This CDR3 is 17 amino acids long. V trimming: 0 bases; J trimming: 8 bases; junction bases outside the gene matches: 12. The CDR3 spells CASSLDPAGGLLDEQFF. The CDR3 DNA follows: TGTGCCAGCAGCTTAGACCCTGCGGGGGGACTCTTGGATGAGCAGTTCTTC.

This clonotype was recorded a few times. The CDR3 nucleotides read TGTGCCAGCAGCGTAGGAATTAGGACAGGGAATCAAGAGACCCAGTACTTC. Its translation is CASSVGIRTGNQETQYF. The chain couples TRBV9 to TRBJ2-5, with 8 bases fitting TRBD1. V was pared by 0 bases and J by 2 bases, with 9 bases of the junction left unmatched. This CDR3 spans 17 amino acids. Germline CDR1 and CDR2: SGDLS and YYNGEE.

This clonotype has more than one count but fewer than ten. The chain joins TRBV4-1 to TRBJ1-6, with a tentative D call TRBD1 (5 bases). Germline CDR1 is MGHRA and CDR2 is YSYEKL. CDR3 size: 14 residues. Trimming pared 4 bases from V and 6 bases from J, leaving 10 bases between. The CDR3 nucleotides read TGCGCCAGCAGCCTCGACAGATTTAATTCACCCCTCCACTTT. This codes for CASSLDRFNSPLHF.

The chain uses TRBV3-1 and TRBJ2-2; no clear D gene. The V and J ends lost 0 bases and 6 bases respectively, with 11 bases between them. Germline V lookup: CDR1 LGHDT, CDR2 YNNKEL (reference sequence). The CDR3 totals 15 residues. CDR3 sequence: CASSQEAISSGELFF. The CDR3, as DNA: TGTGCCAGCAGCCAAGAGGCGATTAGCTCCGGGGAGCTGTTTTTT.

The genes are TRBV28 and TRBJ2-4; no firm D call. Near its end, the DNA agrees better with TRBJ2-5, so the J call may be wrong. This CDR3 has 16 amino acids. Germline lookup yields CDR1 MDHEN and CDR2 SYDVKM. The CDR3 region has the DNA TGTGCCAGCCTGTTCCCTCGACCCGAAGGTCGCCAGACCCAGTACTTC. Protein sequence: CASLFPRPEGRQTQYF.

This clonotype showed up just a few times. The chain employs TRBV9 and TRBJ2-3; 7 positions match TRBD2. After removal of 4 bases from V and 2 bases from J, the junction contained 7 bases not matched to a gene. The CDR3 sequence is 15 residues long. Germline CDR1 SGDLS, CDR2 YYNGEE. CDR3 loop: CASSSRGDLTDTQYF. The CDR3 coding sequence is TGTGCCAGCAGCTCCCGGGGGGACCTCACAGATACGCAGTATTTT. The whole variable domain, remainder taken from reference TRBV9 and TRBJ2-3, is DSGVTQTPKHLITATGQRVTLRCSPRSGDLSVYWYQQSLDQGLQFLIQYYNGEERAKGNILERFSAQQFPDLHSELNLSSLELGDSALYFCASSSRGDLTDTQYFGPGTRLTVL.

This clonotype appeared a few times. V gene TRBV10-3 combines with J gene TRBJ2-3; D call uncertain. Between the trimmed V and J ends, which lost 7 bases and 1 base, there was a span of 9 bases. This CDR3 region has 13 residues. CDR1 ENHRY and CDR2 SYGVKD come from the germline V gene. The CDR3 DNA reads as TGTGCCATCATAATTGACGGCACAGATACGCAGTATTTT. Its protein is CAIIIDGTDTQYF.

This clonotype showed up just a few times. CDR3 region: CASSLTGGRPQVSTDTQYF. CDR3 in DNA: TGTGCCAGCAGCTTAACGGGGGGCCGACCCCAAGTTAGCACAGATACGCAGTATTTT. The chain uses TRBV7-3 and TRBJ2-3; the D gene could be TRBD1 or TRBD2 (6 bases each). Trimming shortened V by 0 bases and J by 0 bases, and 19 bases separated the two germline ends. This CDR3 has 19 amino acids. Germline V gene data show CDR1 as SGHTA and CDR2 as FQGTGA.

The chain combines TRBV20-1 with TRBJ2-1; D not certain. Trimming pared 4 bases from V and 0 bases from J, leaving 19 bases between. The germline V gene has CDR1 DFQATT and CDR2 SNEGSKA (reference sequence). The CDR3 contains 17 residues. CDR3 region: CSAILEALSGSYNEQFF. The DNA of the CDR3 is TGCAGTGCTATCCTCGAGGCATTATCGGGCTCCTACAATGAGCAGTTCTTC.

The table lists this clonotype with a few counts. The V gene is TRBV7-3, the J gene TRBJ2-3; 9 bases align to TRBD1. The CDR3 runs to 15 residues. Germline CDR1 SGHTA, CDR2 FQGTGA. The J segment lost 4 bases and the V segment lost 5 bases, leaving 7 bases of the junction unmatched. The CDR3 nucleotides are TGTGCCAGCAGCCTCGAGGGACAGGGTTCAGATACGCAGTATTTT. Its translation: CASSLEGQGSDTQYF.

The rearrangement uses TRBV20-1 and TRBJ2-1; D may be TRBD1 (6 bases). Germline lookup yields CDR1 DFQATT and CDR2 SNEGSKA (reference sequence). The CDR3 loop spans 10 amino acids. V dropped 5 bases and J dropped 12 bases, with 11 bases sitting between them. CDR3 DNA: TGCAGTGCTGTCGGGACATGGCAGTTCTTC. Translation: CSAVGTWQFF.

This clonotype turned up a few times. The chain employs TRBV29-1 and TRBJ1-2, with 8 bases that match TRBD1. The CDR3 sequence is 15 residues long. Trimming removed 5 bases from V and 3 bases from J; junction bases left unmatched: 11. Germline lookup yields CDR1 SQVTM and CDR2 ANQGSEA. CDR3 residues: CSVFPRQGRDYGYTF. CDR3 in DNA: TGCAGCGTTTTCCCGAGACAGGGGAGGGACTATGGCTACACCTTC.

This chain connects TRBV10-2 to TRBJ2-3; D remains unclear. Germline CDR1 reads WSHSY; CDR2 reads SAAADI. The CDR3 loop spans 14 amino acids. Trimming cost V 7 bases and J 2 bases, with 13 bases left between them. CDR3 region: CASKDRPTTDTQYF. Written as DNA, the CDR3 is TGCGCCAGCAAAGACCGCCCGACCACAGATACGCAGTATTTT.